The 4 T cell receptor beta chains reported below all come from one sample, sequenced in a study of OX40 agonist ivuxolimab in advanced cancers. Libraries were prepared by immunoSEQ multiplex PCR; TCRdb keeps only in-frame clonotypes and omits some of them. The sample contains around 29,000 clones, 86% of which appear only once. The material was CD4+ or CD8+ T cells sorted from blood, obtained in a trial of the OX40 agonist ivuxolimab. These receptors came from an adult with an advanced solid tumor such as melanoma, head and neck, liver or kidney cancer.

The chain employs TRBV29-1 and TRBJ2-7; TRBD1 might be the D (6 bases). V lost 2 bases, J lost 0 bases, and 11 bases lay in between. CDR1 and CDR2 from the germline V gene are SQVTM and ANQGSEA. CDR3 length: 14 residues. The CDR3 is CSVENRDNSYEQYF. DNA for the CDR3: TGCAGCGTTGAAAACCGGGACAACTCCTACGAGCAGTACTTC.

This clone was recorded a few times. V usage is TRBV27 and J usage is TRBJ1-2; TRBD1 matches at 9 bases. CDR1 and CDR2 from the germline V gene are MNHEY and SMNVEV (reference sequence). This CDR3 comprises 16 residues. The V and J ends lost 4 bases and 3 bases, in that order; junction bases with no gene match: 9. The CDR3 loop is CASSSRDRAVDYGYTF. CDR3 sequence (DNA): TGTGCCAGCAGTTCCAGGGACAGGGCGGTTGACTATGGCTACACCTTC.

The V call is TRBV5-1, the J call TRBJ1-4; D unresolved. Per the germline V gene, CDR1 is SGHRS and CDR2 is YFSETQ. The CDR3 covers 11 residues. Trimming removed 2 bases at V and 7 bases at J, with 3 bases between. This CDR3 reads CASSFGEKLFF. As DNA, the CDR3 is TGCGCCAGCAGCTTCGGTGAAAAACTGTTTTTT.

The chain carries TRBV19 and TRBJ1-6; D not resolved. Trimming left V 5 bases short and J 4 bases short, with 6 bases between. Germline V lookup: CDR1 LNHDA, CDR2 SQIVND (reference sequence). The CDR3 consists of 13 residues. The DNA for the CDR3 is TGTGCCAGTAGTGCATTATATAATTCACCCCTCCACTTT. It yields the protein CASSALYNSPLHF.